The 18 T cell receptor beta chains presented below share a single source sample, sequenced in a study of a mutant IDH1 vaccine in newly diagnosed glioma. The antigens these receptors bind are not known. Repertoires were generated with immunoSEQ multiplex PCR, while TCRdb's copy carries only in-frame clones and drops some. The profile covers 55,000 to 70,000 clones, with approximately 91% appearing a single time and approximately 2% taken by the ten largest. Time point in this sample: week 11, during vaccination. Vaccination comprised doses that each held 300 ug of mutant IDH1 20-mer peptide, plus topical imiquimod. The sample here was PBMCs, taken from a glioma patient whose treatment included an IDH1 peptide vaccine. Receptors originate from a man aged 40-49 years with glioma.

The rearrangement joins TRBV6-5 to TRBJ1-2, with D unclear. Trimming took 5 bases from V and 0 from J, leaving 7 bases between them. This CDR3 has 13 amino acids. Per the germline V gene, CDR1 is MNHEY and CDR2 is SVGAGI. The CDR3 protein is CASSPGPNYGYTF. The CDR3 nucleotides are TGTGCCAGCAGTCCCGGGCCTAACTATGGCTACACCTTC.

CDR3 loop: CASSPVGGETYGYTF. CDR3 in DNA: TGTGCCAGCAGCCCCGTTGGTGGGGAGACCTATGGCTACACCTTC. The chain carries TRBV7-3 and TRBJ1-2; D not resolved. V gave up 5 bases and J gave up 4 bases, with 17 bases separating them. Looked up from germline, CDR1 is SGHTA and CDR2 is FQGTGA. The CDR3 contains 15 residues.

This clone was counted a single time. V gene TRBV30 combines with J gene TRBJ1-2, with 10 bases fitting TRBD1. V gave up 0 bases and J gave up 7 bases; unmatched junction bases: 14. From germline, CDR1 is GTSNPN and CDR2 SVGIG (reference sequence). CDR3 length: 17 amino acids. The DNA for the CDR3 is TGTGCCTGGAGTGTACTGGGTGCTCGACAGGGGGCGCTTGGCTACACCTTC. As protein: CAWSVLGARQGALGYTF.

This rearrangement joins TRBV19 to TRBJ1-3; D might be TRBD1 (5 bases). The ends were cut back, 6 bases at V and 1 base at J, with 10 bases in the middle. Germline assignment: CDR1 LNHDA and CDR2 SQIVND (reference sequence). The CDR3 spans 14 residues. The CDR3 sequence: CASRNQGSGNTIYF. The CDR3 region has the DNA TGTGCCAGTAGGAATCAGGGATCTGGAAACACCATATATTTT.

This clone has just one count. V and J are TRBV19 and TRBJ1-3; no definite D call. CDR3 length equals 14 residues. V gave up 3 bases and J gave up 3 bases, with 9 bases separating them. Germline loops: CDR1 LNHDA, CDR2 SQIVND (reference sequence). CDR3 loop: CASSMKQIGNTIYF. The CDR3, as DNA: TGTGCCAGTAGTATGAAACAGATTGGAAACACCATATATTTT.

DNA of the CDR3: TGTGCCAGCCTTAAACGGACTAGCGGGGGGGCCTGGGAGACCCAGTACTTC. Amino acids: CASLKRTSGGAWETQYF. The rearrangement uses TRBV28 and TRBJ2-5; 15 nucleotides match TRBD2. This CDR3 has 17 amino acids. The J segment lost 5 bases and the V segment lost 8 bases, leaving 12 bases of the junction unmatched. Per the germline V gene, CDR1 is MDHEN and CDR2 is SYDVKM.

The J gene is TRBJ2-7, the V gene TRBV2; tentative D call: TRBD1 (6 bases). The CDR3 covers 14 residues. Trimming removed 8 bases at V and 2 bases at J, with 16 bases between. Germline lookup yields CDR1 SNHLY and CDR2 FYNNEI. CDR3 in DNA: TGTGCCAGCGCTTACAGGGAGCCTACCTACGAGCAGTACTTC. It translates to CASAYREPTYEQYF.

V usage is TRBV18 and J usage is TRBJ2-7; 7 nucleotides match TRBD1. From germline, CDR1 is KGHSH and CDR2 LQKENI. The ends lost 4 bases at V and 3 bases at J; junction bases unmatched: 3. The CDR3 sequence is 13 residues long. The CDR3 spells CASSLGTDYEQYV. The CDR3 nucleotides read TGTGCCAGCTCACTTGGGACAGACTACGAGCAGTACGTC.

This chain connects TRBV2 to TRBJ2-3, with 16 bases identical to TRBD2. Germline V CDR1 and CDR2: SNHLY, FYNNEI. This CDR3 has 19 amino acids. Trimming removed 5 bases from V and 2 bases from J; junction bases left unmatched: 10. This CDR3 reads CASSRSGTSGGDLTDTQYF. DNA of the CDR3: TGTGCCAGCAGTCGTTCCGGGACTAGCGGGGGGGACCTCACAGATACGCAGTATTTT.

The chain joins TRBV7-9 to TRBJ1-2, with D perhaps matching TRBD1 (5 bases). The V and J ends lost 0 bases and 5 bases respectively, with 16 bases between them. The CDR3 loop spans 16 amino acids. Germline lookup yields CDR1 SEHNR and CDR2 FQNEAQ (reference sequence). CDR3 in amino acids: CASSLAPPRGEYGYTF. The CDR3 nucleotides are TGTGCCAGCAGCTTAGCCCCCCCAAGAGGGGAGTATGGCTACACCTTC.

V is TRBV28 and J is TRBJ2-7; D may be TRBD1 (5 bases). Between the trimmed V and J ends, which lost 4 bases and 0 bases, there was a span of 16 bases. This CDR3 spans 16 amino acids. Germline loops: CDR1 MDHEN, CDR2 SYDVKM. CDR3 protein: CASSSRTNLHSYEQYV. CDR3 sequence (DNA): TGTGCCAGCAGTTCTCGGACAAATCTACACTCCTACGAGCAGTACGTC.

The rearrangement uses TRBV28 and TRBJ1-6; TRBD1 matches 9 bases. The CDR3 is 16 amino acids. The V segment lost 6 bases and the J segment 4 bases; nucleotides outside the gene matches: 7. The germline V gene has CDR1 MDHEN and CDR2 SYDVKM. CDR3 sequence (DNA): TGTGCCAGCAGACGAGGGGACAGGGATTATAATTCACCCCTCCACTTT. Translating it yields CASRRGDRDYNSPLHF.

V and J are TRBV5-4 and TRBJ2-1; perhaps D is TRBD1 or TRBD2 (5 bases each). This CDR3 is built from 14 residues. Germline CDR1 is SGHNT and CDR2 is YYREEE (reference sequence). The V gene lost 10 bases and the J gene lost 8 bases, with 22 bases spanning the gap. The DNA for the CDR3 is TGTGCCTTCAAGACCGGGGCCTCTACAGATGAGCAGTTCTTC. It is translated as CAFKTGASTDEQFF.

The chain joins TRBV6-5 to TRBJ2-7, with D possibly matching TRBD2 (5 bases). Germline CDR1 MNHEY, CDR2 SVGAGI. This CDR3 has 15 residues. V was cut by 10 bases and J by 3 bases, with 22 bases left in between. The CDR3 nucleotides read TGTGCCACCCTTTATGAGGGCGGGCGTAGCTACGAGCAGTACTTC. Its protein product is CATLYEGGRSYEQYF.

This clone was seen a single time. The V call is TRBV14, the J call TRBJ1-1; D unresolved. The CDR3 sequence is 11 residues long. The germline CDR1 and CDR2 sequences are SGHDN and FVKESK. V was cut by 7 bases and J by 5 bases, with 8 bases left in between. The CDR3 protein is CASTPRTEAFF. The CDR3, as DNA: TGTGCCAGCACGCCCAGAACTGAAGCTTTCTTT.

The chain recombines TRBV18 with TRBJ2-7; 9 nucleotides agree with TRBD1. Germline V gene lookup returns CDR1 KGHSH and CDR2 LQKENI. The CDR3 spans 14 residues. V lost 5 bases to trimming and J lost 4 bases; unmatched junction nucleotides: 6. Written as DNA, the CDR3 is TGTGCCAGCTCAAGGGGACAGGGAGCTTACGAGCAGTACGTC. It specifies CASSRGQGAYEQYV.

The chain employs TRBV16 and TRBJ2-7; D is unclear. This CDR3 is 13 amino acids long. The ends were cut back, 1 base at V and 12 bases at J, with 16 bases in the middle. Looked up from germline, CDR1 is KGHSY and CDR2 is FQNENV. CDR3 in DNA: TGTGCCAGCAGCCAATTTGAGGCAGGCCTAGGGTACTTC. It codes for CASSQFEAGLGYF.

This chain joins TRBV28 and TRBJ2-5; TRBD1 agrees at 9 bases. V gave up 3 bases and J gave up 5 bases; unmatched junction bases: 10. CDR1 and CDR2 from the germline V gene are MDHEN and SYDVKM. The CDR3 is 16 amino acids. The CDR3 reads CASSLQTGGAAETQYF. The CDR3 bases are TGTGCCAGCAGTTTGCAAACAGGGGGCGCGGCGGAGACCCAGTACTTC.